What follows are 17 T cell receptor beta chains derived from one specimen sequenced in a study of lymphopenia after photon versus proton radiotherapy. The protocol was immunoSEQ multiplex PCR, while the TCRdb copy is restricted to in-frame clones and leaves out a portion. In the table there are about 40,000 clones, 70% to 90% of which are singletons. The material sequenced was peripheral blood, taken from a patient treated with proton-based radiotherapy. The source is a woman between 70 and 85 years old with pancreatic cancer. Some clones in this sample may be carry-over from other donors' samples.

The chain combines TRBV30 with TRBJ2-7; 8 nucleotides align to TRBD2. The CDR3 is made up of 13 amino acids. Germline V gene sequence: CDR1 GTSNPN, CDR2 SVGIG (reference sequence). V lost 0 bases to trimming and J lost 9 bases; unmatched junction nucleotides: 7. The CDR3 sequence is CAWSVQTAGGQYF. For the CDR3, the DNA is TGTGCCTGGAGTGTACAAACGGCGGGAGGGCAGTACTTC.

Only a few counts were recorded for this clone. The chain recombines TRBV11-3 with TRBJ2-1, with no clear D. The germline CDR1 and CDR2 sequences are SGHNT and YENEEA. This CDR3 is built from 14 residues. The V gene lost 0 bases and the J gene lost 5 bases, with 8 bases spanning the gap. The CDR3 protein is CASSLEGYNNEQFF. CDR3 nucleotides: TGTGCCAGCAGCTTAGAGGGCTATAACAATGAGCAGTTCTTC.

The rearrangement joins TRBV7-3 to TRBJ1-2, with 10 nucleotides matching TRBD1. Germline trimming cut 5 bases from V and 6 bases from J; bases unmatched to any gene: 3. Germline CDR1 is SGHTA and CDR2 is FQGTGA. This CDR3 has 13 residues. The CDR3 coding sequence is TGTGCCAGCAGCCTGGACAGGGGGGATGGCTACACCTTC. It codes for CASSLDRGDGYTF.

The CDR3 is CASSQDTPSGIINEQFF. As DNA, the CDR3 is TGTGCCAGCAGCCAAGATACTCCTAGCGGGATTATTAATGAGCAGTTCTTC. The gene calls are TRBV4-2 and TRBJ2-1, with 9 bases matching TRBD2. CDR1 and CDR2 (germline): LGHNA, YNFKEQ. After removal of 0 bases from V and 7 bases from J, the junction contained 10 bases not matched to a gene. The CDR3 runs 17 residues.

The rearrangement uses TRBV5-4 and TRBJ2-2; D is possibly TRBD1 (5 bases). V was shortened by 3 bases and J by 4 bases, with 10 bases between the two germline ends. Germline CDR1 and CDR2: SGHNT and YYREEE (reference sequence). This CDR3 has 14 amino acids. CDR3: CASSSAGITGELFF. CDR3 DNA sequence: TGTGCCAGCAGCTCAGCAGGGATCACCGGGGAGCTGTTTTTT.

The CDR3 DNA is TGCGCCAGCAGCCGAACGACCCAGCGAGGACAGGAAGATTATCCCTATTCACCCCTCCACTTT. Its protein product is CASSRTTQRGQEDYPYSPLHF. This chain uses TRBV5-1 with TRBJ1-6; 7 bases line up with TRBD1. Germline V gives CDR1 SGHRS, CDR2 YFSETQ. The CDR3 covers 21 residues. Trimming cost V 4 bases and J 8 bases; bases outside gene matches: 27.

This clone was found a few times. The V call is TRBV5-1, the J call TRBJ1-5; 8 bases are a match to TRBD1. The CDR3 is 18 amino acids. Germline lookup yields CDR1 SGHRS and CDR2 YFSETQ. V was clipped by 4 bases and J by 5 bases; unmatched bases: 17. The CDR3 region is CASSPGQGGWPFHQPQHF. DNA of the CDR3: TGCGCCAGCAGCCCTGGACAGGGTGGTTGGCCTTTCCATCAGCCCCAGCATTTT.

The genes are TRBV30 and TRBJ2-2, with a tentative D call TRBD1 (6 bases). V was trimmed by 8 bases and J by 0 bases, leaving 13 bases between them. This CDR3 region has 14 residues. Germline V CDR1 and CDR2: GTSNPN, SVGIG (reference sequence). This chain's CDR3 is CAGRQAANTGELFF. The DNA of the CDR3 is TGTGCCGGACGACAGGCCGCGAACACCGGGGAGCTGTTTTTT.

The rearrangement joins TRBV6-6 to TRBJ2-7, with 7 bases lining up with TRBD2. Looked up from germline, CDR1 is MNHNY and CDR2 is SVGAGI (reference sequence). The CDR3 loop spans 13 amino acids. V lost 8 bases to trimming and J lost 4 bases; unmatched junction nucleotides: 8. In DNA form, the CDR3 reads TGTGCCAGCGGGGCGGGAGAGGGTTACGAGCAGTACTTC. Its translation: CASGAGEGYEQYF.

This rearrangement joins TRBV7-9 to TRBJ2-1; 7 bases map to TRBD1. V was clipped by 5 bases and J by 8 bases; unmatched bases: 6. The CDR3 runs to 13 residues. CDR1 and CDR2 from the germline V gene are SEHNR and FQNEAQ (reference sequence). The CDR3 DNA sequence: TGTGCCAGCAGCGGGGGACAGCCGCATGAGCAGTTCTTC. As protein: CASSGGQPHEQFF.

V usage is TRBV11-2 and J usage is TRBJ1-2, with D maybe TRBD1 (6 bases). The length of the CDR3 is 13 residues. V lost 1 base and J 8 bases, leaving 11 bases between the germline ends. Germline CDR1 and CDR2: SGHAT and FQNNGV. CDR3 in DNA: TGTGCCAGCAGCTTAGGTTACAGGGAAGGCTACACCTTC. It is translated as CASSLGYREGYTF.

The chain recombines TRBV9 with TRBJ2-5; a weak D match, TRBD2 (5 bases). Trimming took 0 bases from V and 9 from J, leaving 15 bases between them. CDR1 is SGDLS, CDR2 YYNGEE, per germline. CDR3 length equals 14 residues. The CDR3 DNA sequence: TGTGCCAGCAGCGTAGAGAGCTCGCGAGGGTCCCAGTACTTC. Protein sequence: CASSVESSRGSQYF.

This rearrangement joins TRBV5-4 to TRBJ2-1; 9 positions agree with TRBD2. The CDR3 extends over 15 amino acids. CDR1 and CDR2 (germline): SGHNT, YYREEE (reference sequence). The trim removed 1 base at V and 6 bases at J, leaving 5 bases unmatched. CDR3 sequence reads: CASSLSAGGVNEQFF. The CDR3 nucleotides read TGTGCCAGCAGCTTGTCGGCGGGAGGGGTCAATGAGCAGTTCTTC.

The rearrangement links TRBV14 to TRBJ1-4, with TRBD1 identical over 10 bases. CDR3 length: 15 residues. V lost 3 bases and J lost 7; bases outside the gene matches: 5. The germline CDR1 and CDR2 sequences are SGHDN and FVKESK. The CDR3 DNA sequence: TGTGCCAGCAGCCACCGGACAGGGGGATTTGAAAAACTGTTTTTT. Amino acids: CASSHRTGGFEKLFF.

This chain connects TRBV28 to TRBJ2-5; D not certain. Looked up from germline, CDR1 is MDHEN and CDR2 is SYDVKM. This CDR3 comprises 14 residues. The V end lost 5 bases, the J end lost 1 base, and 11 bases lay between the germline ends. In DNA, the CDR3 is TGTGCCAGCAGTCGTACAGAGTCCCAAGAGACCCAGTACTTC. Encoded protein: CASSRTESQETQYF.

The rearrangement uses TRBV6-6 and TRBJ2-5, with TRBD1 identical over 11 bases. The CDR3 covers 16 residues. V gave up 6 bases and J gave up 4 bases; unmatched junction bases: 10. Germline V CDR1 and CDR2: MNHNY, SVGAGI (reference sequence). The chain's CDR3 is CASSRGQGAIGETQYF. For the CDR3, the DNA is TGTGCCAGCAGCCGAGGACAGGGGGCTATCGGAGAGACCCAGTACTTC.

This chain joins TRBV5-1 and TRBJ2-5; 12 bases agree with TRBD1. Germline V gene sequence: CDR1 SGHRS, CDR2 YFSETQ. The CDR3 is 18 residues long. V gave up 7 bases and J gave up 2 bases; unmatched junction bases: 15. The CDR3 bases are TGCGCCAGCTGGGGCGGGACAGGGGGCAAGTTATGGCAAGAGACCCAGTACTTC. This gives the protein CASWGGTGGKLWQETQYF. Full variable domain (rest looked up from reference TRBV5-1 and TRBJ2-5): KAGVTQTPRYLIKTRGQQVTLSCSPISGHRSVSWYQQTPGQGLQFLFEYFSETQRNKGNFPGRFSGRQFSNSRSEMNVSTLELGDSALYLCASWGGTGGKLWQETQYFGPGTRLLVL.